What follows are 11 T cell receptor beta chains derived from one specimen sequenced in a study of cytomegalovirus exposure and HLA in healthy donors. Both 60 Vbeta primers and 13 Jbeta primers went into the PCR. The assay was immunoSEQ multiplex PCR, and TCRdb's table has in-frame clones only and misses some. Seen here are around 200,000 clones, 80% observed once, and the top ten hold under 0.85%. The sample taken for sequencing was PBMCs. These receptors all stem from a boy aged 5 to 17 in good health and CMV-seronegative.

The chain recombines TRBV5-4 with TRBJ2-2; TRBD2 agrees at 10 bases. The CDR3 contains 17 residues. V shed 4 bases and J 7 bases; nucleotides not matched to a gene: 13. CDR1 and CDR2 from the germline V gene are SGHNT and YYREEE (reference sequence). In DNA form, the CDR3 reads TGTGCCAGCAGCACCGGACTAGCGGCCTCGGCGGTCGGGGAGCTGTTTTTT. It translates to CASSTGLAASAVGELFF.

The chain couples TRBV27 to TRBJ2-6; no clear D gene. Germline-derived CDR1 and CDR2 are MNHEY and SMNVEV (reference sequence). The CDR3 is 16 amino acids. Trimming stripped 2 bases from V and 2 bases from J, with 10 bases between. The CDR3 here is CASSLVQPPGANVLTF. The CDR3 region has the DNA TGTGCCAGCAGTTTAGTACAGCCTCCTGGGGCCAACGTCCTGACTTTC.

The chain joins TRBV6-1 to TRBJ1-3; D remains unclear. V lost 6 bases, J lost 2 bases, and 11 bases lay in between. CDR1 and CDR2 (germline): MNHNS, SASEGT. CDR3 length: 14 residues. The CDR3 DNA follows: TGTGCCAGCAGCCCCCAGGCCCCTGGAAACACCATATATTTT. Amino acids: CASSPQAPGNTIYF.

V gene TRBV5-8 combines with J gene TRBJ1-5; 8 bases are a match to TRBD1. V shed 3 bases, J shed 7 bases, and the junction held 9 bases outside the gene matches. Germline assignment: CDR1 SGHTS and CDR2 YDEGEE. The length of the CDR3 is 15 residues. CDR3 nucleotides: TGTGCCAGCAGCTGGAGAGTACAGGGGGTACAGCCCCAGCATTTT. Protein sequence: CASSWRVQGVQPQHF. Drawing the rest from reference TRBV5-8 and TRBJ1-5, the complete variable domain is EAGVTQSPTHLIKTRGQQATLRCSPISGHTSVYWYQQALGLGLQFLLWYDEGEERNRGNFPPRFSGRQFPNYSSELNVNALELEDSALYLCASSWRVQGVQPQHFGDGTRLSIL.

This rearrangement joins TRBV5-1 to TRBJ2-3, with 9 bases lining up with TRBD2. Germline CDR1 and CDR2: SGHRS and YFSETQ. This CDR3 region has 16 residues. Trimming removed 4 bases from V and 1 base from J; junction bases left unmatched: 7. CDR3 nucleotides: TGCGCCAGCAGCCTCACTAGCGGGCGTGGCACAGATACGCAGTATTTT. This gives the protein CASSLTSGRGTDTQYF.

This chain joins TRBV10-3 and TRBJ2-1; 10 positions match TRBD2. With V trimmed by 6 bases and J by 14 bases, 4 bases remained unmatched. This CDR3 spans 11 amino acids. Germline V gives CDR1 ENHRY, CDR2 SYGVKD. CDR3 sequence reads: CAIRTSGEKFF. CDR3 sequence (DNA): TGTGCCATCAGAACTAGCGGGGAAAAGTTCTTC.

The V and J genes are TRBV15 and TRBJ1-2; the match to TRBD1 covers 8 bases. This CDR3 has 19 residues. Trimming removed 0 bases from V and 5 bases from J; junction bases left unmatched: 17. Germline CDR1 and CDR2: LNHNV and YYDKDF (reference sequence). CDR3 coding DNA: TGTGCCACCAGCAGAGATTTAACGTTGGACAGGGAAATTGGGTATGGCTACACCTTC. Translation: CATSRDLTLDREIGYGYTF.

This rearrangement joins TRBV5-6 to TRBJ1-2; 9 positions agree with TRBD1. The CDR3 length is 17 residues. Germline V lookup: CDR1 SGHDT, CDR2 YYEEEE. Trimming took 4 bases from V and 6 from J; bases not matched to a gene: 16. CDR3 nucleotide sequence: TGTGCCAGCAGCCGGGGTGGACCGGGACAGGGAGTCGATGGCTACACCTTC. Translating gives CASSRGGPGQGVDGYTF.

A few counts support this clone. The gene calls are TRBV19 and TRBJ1-4, with D hard to call. CDR3 length: 14 residues. Between the trimmed V and J ends, which lost 4 bases and 7 bases, there was a span of 13 bases. From germline, CDR1 is LNHDA and CDR2 SQIVND (reference sequence). The CDR3 sequence is CASSTTGGSEKLFF. In DNA form, the CDR3 reads TGTGCCAGTAGTACGACGGGTGGGTCTGAAAAACTGTTTTTT.

The sample holds one count of this clone. This sequence joins TRBV11-2 and TRBJ2-1; 8 nucleotides match TRBD1. Germline V gene sequence: CDR1 SGHAT, CDR2 FQNNGV. This CDR3 contains 16 residues. With V trimmed by 5 bases and J by 2 bases, 8 bases remained unmatched. CDR3 residues: CASSDGGTGPYNEQFF. The CDR3 DNA is TGTGCCAGCAGCGATGGCGGGACAGGACCCTACAATGAGCAGTTCTTC.

This chain joins TRBV7-3 and TRBJ2-2, with TRBD1 identical over 7 bases. Trimming took 2 bases from V and 4 from J; bases not matched to a gene: 4. CDR3 length: 15 residues. Germline values: CDR1 SGHTA, CDR2 FQGTGA. CDR3: CASSLEGAATGELFF. CDR3 DNA: TGTGCCAGCAGCTTAGAGGGGGCGGCCACCGGGGAGCTGTTTTTT.